Presented here are 8 T cell receptor beta chains from one specimen sequenced in a study of Ad26.COV2.S vaccination and SARS-CoV-2 variants. The sample's treatment: around 19 received Ad26.COV2.S at low or high dose, single or two shots; 5 received placebo; per-sample allocation not given. The samples date from day 63 after the first vaccine or placebo injection. The repertoire was sequenced with immunoSEQ multiplex PCR; TCRdb's copy has only in-frame clones and lacks some. Here the sample spans about 410,000 clones, more than 85% being singletons. The sample was peripheral blood, taken in a trial of Ad26.COV2.S vaccine versus placebo. The receptor set was obtained from a person aged 18 to 59 who received the Ad26.COV2.S COVID-19 vaccine or a placebo.

This clone has a single count. The chain links TRBV6-5 to TRBJ2-5; D unclear. CDR1 is MNHEY and CDR2 is SVGAGI in the germline V gene. V lost 5 bases and J 5 bases, leaving 12 bases between the germline ends. This CDR3 comprises 13 residues. CDR3 sequence: CASSRRSVETQYF. DNA of the CDR3: TGTGCCAGCAGTCGACGGAGCGTGGAGACCCAGTACTTC.

This sequence joins TRBV19 and TRBJ2-2, with no clear D. This CDR3 is 14 amino acids long. The V end was cut by 3 bases, the J end by 6 bases, with 11 bases between. The germline V gene has CDR1 LNHDA and CDR2 SQIVND (reference sequence). Here the CDR3 DNA reads TGTGCCAGTAGTATCCAGTTGTCTGCCGGGGAGCTGTTTTTT. Amino acids: CASSIQLSAGELFF.

This rearrangement joins TRBV19 to TRBJ1-6; 11 bases agree with TRBD1. The junction had 4 bases not matched to a gene; V was cut back by 6 bases and J by 6 bases. The CDR3 runs 15 residues. Germline-derived CDR1 and CDR2 are LNHDA and SQIVND (reference sequence). CDR3 loop: CASSAGTGGNSPLHF. The CDR3 DNA sequence: TGTGCCAGTAGCGCCGGGACAGGGGGTAATTCACCCCTCCACTTT. Variable domain in full (rest from reference TRBV19 and TRBJ1-6): DGGITQSPKYLFRKEGQNVTLSCEQNLNHDAMYWYRQDPGQGLRLIYYSQIVNDFQKGDIAEGYSVSREKKESFPLTVTSAQKNPTAFYLCASSAGTGGNSPLHFGNGTRLTVT.

This clone was counted a single time. The CDR3 DNA follows: TGTGCCAGCAGCCTAGAACCGACAGGGGTTTTGGCAGATACGCAGTATTTT. Its translation: CASSLEPTGVLADTQYF. The rearrangement links TRBV4-2 to TRBJ2-3; 8 bases align to TRBD1. CDR1 and CDR2 from the germline V gene are LGHNA and YNFKEQ. The V gene end was trimmed by 4 bases and the J gene end by 4 bases; junction bases not matched to a gene: 13. CDR3 size: 17 residues.

This sequence joins TRBV27 and TRBJ2-1; 15 bases fit TRBD2. Germline V gene sequence: CDR1 MNHEY, CDR2 SMNVEV (reference sequence). The ends lost 7 bases at V and 14 bases at J; junction bases unmatched: 6. The CDR3 extends over 13 amino acids. The CDR3 region is CASKWTSGGGEFF. The CDR3 bases are TGTGCCAGCAAATGGACTAGCGGGGGGGGTGAGTTCTTC.

This chain links TRBV13 with TRBJ1-4; D not resolved. This CDR3 is 15 amino acids long. CDR1 is PRHDT and CDR2 is FYEKMQ in the germline V gene (reference sequence). Trimming removed 5 bases from V and 7 bases from J, with 17 bases in between. The CDR3 region is CASSPMGGRGEKLFF. The CDR3 DNA sequence: TGTGCCAGCAGCCCGATGGGAGGGCGTGGTGAAAAACTGTTTTTT.

The chain is built from TRBV4-3 and TRBJ1-2; TRBD1 might be the D (5 bases). V was pared by 0 bases and J by 1 base, with 9 bases between. Germline CDR1 is LGHNA and CDR2 is YSLEER. The CDR3 is 15 amino acids. CDR3 residues: CASSQEQTDNYGYTF. The CDR3 nucleotides are TGCGCCAGCAGCCAAGAGCAGACAGATAACTATGGCTACACCTTC.

The V call is TRBV30, the J call TRBJ1-1, with a weak D call TRBD1 (6 bases). V was cut by 4 bases and J by 0 bases, with 9 bases left in between. The CDR3 sequence is 13 residues long. Germline V gives CDR1 GTSNPN, CDR2 SVGIG (reference sequence). The CDR3 spells CAWKGQLNTEAFF. CDR3 in DNA: TGTGCCTGGAAAGGACAGCTGAACACTGAAGCTTTCTTT.